The T cell receptor beta chain described here comes from a study of T cell responses to AZD1222 COVID-19 vaccine (dated by TCRdb to the early 2020s). Regarding the research as a whole: TCR sequencing was performed for about 250 trial participants, of whom around 200 were given two doses of AZD1222 and some 26 were given two doses of MenACWY control vaccine. Trial participants were enrolled into age subgroups of 18-55, 56-69 and 70-plus years, which contained approximately 150, 30 and 60 TCR-sequenced participants, respectively.

The CDR3 regions of human TCRbeta chains were analyzed by immunosequencing. In the source study's methods: TCRs in the repertoires were matched against a reference library of SARS-CoV-2-specific TCRs that had been generated with the MIRA antigen-specificity platform. Breadth was defined as the fraction of unique TCRs that were SARS-CoV-2-associated, and depth was defined as the fraction of total T cells that were SARS-CoV-2-associated. Each spike-specific TCR was assigned to its reactive spike region and to a CD4 or CD8 class using the MIRA data. Log10-transformed breadth and depth values were compared by one-way ANOVA with Sidak's multiple comparisons tests. Not all clones reach the TCRdb copy of this immuneACCESS table, which keeps in-frame sequences only. Checked studies attribute under half of the gap to unresolved V genes and leave the rest unexplained. For V, J and clone size, that table is used; D and trimming come from the DNA. The sample data list roughly 140,000 clones, and 85% to 95% of these were observed just once. The top ten hold about 1.4% of the sample.

Notes on this clone: It has no known antigen specificity. Base quality data are lacking; no much larger clone is found one base away.

Via the germline V gene (reference sequence), CDR1 is DFQATT and CDR2 SNEGSKA. From cysteine to phenylalanine, the CDR3 is 13 amino acids long. Kept here is only the CDR3 DNA, which spans 39 bases and is read in frame from base 1. Deletion took 3 bases off V and 3 bases off J, with a span of 11 bases between the germline ends. What this sample's time point label stands for: about 28 days (+/-7) after the second vaccine dose. Because spike-specific TCR depth and breadth did not differ between the two schedules, AZD1222 recipients who got a second dose at roughly 4 weeks were pooled with those who got a second dose at roughly 12 weeks. Vaccinee samples were obtained from the UK trials COV001 and COV002, which included a single-blind randomized controlled phase 2/3 trial of AZD1222 (ChAdOx1 nCoV-19) in healthy adults. Trial participant PBMC samples were collected at day 0 and day 28 after the second dose for TCRbeta chain sequencing.

Findings and caveats that apply to the study as a whole: Conclusions about previously exposed vaccinees are limited because only six or seven AZD1222 recipients were SARS-CoV-2 seropositive at baseline. The vaccine-associated CD4 TCRs covered the entire spike protein, and the dominant responses fell in regions 160-218 and 743-854. Epitopes outside the regions mutated in the B.1.351 and B.1.1.7 variants were reportedly recognized by nearly half of the unique spike-specific TCRs. In the small 56-69-year group, the increase in depth fell short of significance, most likely because of low power. After two AZD1222 doses, spike-specific TCR breadth and depth were significantly higher than at day 0 and than in MenACWY recipients. Most participants were white British and females outnumbered males, and the authors suggested that clonal diversity may have been underestimated. No day 14 peak-response samples were available, so repertoires were characterized only after the peak T cell response.

Sequences were derived from peripheral blood, sampled 28 days after the second AZD1222 dose. Recombination linked TRBV20-1 to TRBJ1-1; no D gene can be assigned with confidence. This sequence was found in an adult who received the AZD1222 COVID-19 vaccine. The sequenced DNA is TGCAGTGCTAGTAAGGGTATGGACACTGAAGCTTTCTTT. It translates as CSASKGMDTEAFF.